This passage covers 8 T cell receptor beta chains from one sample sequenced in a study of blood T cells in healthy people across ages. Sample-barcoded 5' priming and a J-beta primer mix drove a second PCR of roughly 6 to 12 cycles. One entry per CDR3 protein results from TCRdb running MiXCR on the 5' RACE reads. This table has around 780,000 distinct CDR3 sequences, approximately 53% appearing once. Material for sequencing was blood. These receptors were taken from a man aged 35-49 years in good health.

CDR3 sequence (DNA): TGTGCCAGCAGTTTATATTCGGTGGGTGACTACGAGCAGTACTTC. It yields the protein CASSLYSVGDYEQYF. This sequence joins TRBV27 and TRBJ2-7; D unclear. V was shortened by 1 base and J by 3 bases, with 13 bases between the two germline ends. This CDR3 contains 15 residues. Looked up from germline, CDR1 is MNHEY and CDR2 is SMNVEV (reference sequence).

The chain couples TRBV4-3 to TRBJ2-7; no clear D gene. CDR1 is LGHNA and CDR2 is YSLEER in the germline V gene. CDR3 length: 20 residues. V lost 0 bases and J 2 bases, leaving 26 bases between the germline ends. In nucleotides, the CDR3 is TGCGCCAGCAGCCAAGATTATCCTAGACCCGCCTTCGAGGTACCCTACGAGCAGTACTTC. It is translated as CASSQDYPRPAFEVPYEQYF.

CDR3 nucleotide sequence: TGTGCCAGCAGCACTGGGACTCGGCACACAGATACGCAGTATTTT. Its protein product is CASSTGTRHTDTQYF. The V call is TRBV11-2, the J call TRBJ2-3; weak D call: TRBD2 (6 bases). This CDR3 has 15 amino acids. Germline V gene sequence: CDR1 SGHAT, CDR2 FQNNGV. Trimming took off 5 bases at V and 2 bases at J, with 14 bases between the two ends.

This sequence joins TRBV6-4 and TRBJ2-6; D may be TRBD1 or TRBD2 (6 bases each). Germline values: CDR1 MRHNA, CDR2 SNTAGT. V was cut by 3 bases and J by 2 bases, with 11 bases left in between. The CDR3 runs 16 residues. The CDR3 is CASSEKGEAGANVLTF. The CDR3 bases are TGTGCCAGCAGTGAGAAGGGGGAGGCTGGGGCCAACGTCCTGACTTTC.

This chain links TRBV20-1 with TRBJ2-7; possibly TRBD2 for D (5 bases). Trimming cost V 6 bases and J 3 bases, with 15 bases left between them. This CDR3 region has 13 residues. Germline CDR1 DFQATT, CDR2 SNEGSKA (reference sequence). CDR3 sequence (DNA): TGCAGTGCGGTGACCGGGAAAATCTACGAGCAGTACTTC. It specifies CSAVTGKIYEQYF.

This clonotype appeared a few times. This CDR3 is CASSFPGGSGNEQFF. As DNA, the CDR3 is TGTGCCAGCAGCTTCCCGGGAGGTTCCGGCAATGAGCAGTTCTTC. This chain joins TRBV5-6 and TRBJ2-1, with TRBD2 matching 7 bases. This CDR3 has 15 residues. Germline V CDR1 and CDR2: SGHDT, YYEEEE. Trimming at V came to 2 bases and at J to 6 bases, leaving 8 bases not matched to a gene.

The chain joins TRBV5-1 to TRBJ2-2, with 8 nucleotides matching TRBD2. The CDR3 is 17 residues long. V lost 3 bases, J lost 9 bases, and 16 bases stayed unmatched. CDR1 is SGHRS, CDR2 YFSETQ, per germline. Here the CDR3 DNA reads TGCGCCAGCAGCTCGGGGGTCGCGGGAGGATCAGTGTGGGAGCTGTTTTTT. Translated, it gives CASSSGVAGGSVWELFF. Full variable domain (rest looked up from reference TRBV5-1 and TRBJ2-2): KAGVTQTPRYLIKTRGQQVTLSCSPISGHRSVSWYQQTPGQGLQFLFEYFSETQRNKGNFPGRFSGRQFSNSRSEMNVSTLELGDSALYLCASSSGVAGGSVWELFFGEGSRLTVL.

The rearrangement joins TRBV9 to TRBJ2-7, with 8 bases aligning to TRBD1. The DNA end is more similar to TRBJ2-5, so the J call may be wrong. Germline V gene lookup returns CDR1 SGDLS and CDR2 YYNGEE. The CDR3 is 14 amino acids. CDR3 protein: CASSTRTGQETQYF. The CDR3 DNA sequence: TGTGCCAGCAGCACCAGGACAGGGCAAGAGACCCAGTACTTC.